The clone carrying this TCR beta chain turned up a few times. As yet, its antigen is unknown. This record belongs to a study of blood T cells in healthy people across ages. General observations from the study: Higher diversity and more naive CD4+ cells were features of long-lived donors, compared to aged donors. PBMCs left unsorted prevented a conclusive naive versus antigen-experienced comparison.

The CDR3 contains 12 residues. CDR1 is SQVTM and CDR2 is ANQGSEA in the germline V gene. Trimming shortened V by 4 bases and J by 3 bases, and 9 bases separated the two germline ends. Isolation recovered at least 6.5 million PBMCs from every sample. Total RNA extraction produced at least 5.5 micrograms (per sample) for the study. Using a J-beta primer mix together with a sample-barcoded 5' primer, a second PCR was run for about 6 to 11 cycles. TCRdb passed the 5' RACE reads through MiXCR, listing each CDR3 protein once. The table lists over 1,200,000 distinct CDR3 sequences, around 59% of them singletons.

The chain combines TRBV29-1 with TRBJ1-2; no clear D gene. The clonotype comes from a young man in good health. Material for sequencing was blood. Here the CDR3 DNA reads TGCAGCGTTGGACACCCCGACTATGGCTACACCTTC. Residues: CSVGHPDYGYTF.